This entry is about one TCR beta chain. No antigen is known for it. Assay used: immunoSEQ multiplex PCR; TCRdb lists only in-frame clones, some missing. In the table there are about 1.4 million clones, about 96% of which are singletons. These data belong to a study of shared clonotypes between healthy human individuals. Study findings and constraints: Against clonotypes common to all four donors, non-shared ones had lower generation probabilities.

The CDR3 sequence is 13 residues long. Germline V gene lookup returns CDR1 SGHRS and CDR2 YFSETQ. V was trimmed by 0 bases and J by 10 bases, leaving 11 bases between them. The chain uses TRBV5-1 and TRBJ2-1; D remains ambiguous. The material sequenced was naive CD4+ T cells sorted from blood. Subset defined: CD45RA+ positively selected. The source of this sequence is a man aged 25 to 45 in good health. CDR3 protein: CASSLDAAGEQFF. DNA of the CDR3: TGCGCCAGCAGCTTGGACGCGGCCGGGGAGCAGTTCTTC.